The 32 T cell receptor beta chains below were found in one sample sequenced in a study of blood T cell repertoires in COVID-19. Clones were read by immunoSEQ multiplex PCR, and TCRdb kept only the in-frame ones, dropping some. The sample holds 150,000 to 200,000 clones, more than 75% seen once. The specimen sequenced was peripheral blood. The receptors shown here come from a woman aged 70-85 years with acute or convalescent COVID-19.

The chain is built from TRBV2 and TRBJ1-6; D perhaps matches TRBD1 (5 bases). CDR1 and CDR2 from the germline V gene are SNHLY and FYNNEI. The CDR3 loop spans 13 amino acids. The ends were cut back, 6 bases at V and 7 bases at J, with 10 bases in the middle. CDR3 sequence reads: CASRIRGNSPLHF. In DNA, the CDR3 is TGTGCCAGCAGGATTCGGGGGAATTCACCCCTCCACTTT.

This chain connects TRBV29-1 to TRBJ2-5; D is perhaps TRBD1 (5 bases). V gave up 4 bases and J gave up 12 bases, with 12 bases separating them. The CDR3 runs 10 residues. Germline lookup yields CDR1 SQVTM and CDR2 ANQGSEA. The CDR3 DNA follows: TGCAGCGTTGTTCTACAGGTGGAGTACTTC. Its protein product is CSVVLQVEYF.

This clone appeared a few times. The chain combines TRBV19 with TRBJ1-6; possible D gene TRBD1, 5 bases. This CDR3 is 12 amino acids long. CDR1 LNHDA and CDR2 SQIVND come from the germline V gene (reference sequence). V lost 4 bases and J 15 bases, leaving 13 bases between the germline ends. CDR3 nucleotide sequence: TGTGCCAGTAGTACTTTTTCAGGGCTCCTCCACTTT. It codes for CASSTFSGLLHF. The full variable domain, its missing parts supplied by reference TRBV19 and TRBJ1-6, is DGGITQSPKYLFRKEGQNVTLSCEQNLNHDAMYWYRQDPGQGLRLIYYSQIVNDFQKGDIAEGYSVSREKKESFPLTVTSAQKNPTAFYLCASSTFSGLLHFGNGTRLTVT.

This clone was recorded a few times. The V call is TRBV6-5, the J call TRBJ2-1; 8 positions match TRBD2. CDR3 size: 15 residues. The V gene end was trimmed by 5 bases and the J gene end by 10 bases; junction bases not matched to a gene: 13. Germline V CDR1 and CDR2: MNHEY, SVGAGI. The CDR3 DNA sequence: TGTGCCAGCAGTCGGGCGGGCGGGGGGCCACGGGAGCAGTTCTTC. Translated, it gives CASSRAGGGPREQFF.

This rearrangement joins TRBV12-3 or TRBV12-4 to TRBJ1-2; 10 bases fit TRBD1. This CDR3 is 13 amino acids long. V was clipped by 6 bases and J by 8 bases; unmatched bases: 6. The DNA for the CDR3 is TGTGCCAGCAGCCCAGGGACAGGGGTCGGCTACACCTTC. It yields the protein CASSPGTGVGYTF.

The V gene is TRBV6-2 or TRBV6-3, the J gene TRBJ1-6; D gene unclear. The CDR3 has 15 amino acids. Looked up from germline, CDR1 is MNHEY and CDR2 is SVGEGT. With 4 bases removed from V and 5 bases from J, the gap between germline ends came to 12 bases. The CDR3 nucleotides read TGTGCCAGCAGTTGGGTCGGAGCAAATAATTCACCCCTCCACTTT. Its protein is CASSWVGANNSPLHF.

V and J are TRBV10-3 and TRBJ1-2; no firm D call. CDR1 is ENHRY and CDR2 is SYGVKD in the germline V gene. This CDR3 spans 12 amino acids. Trimming stripped 10 bases from V and 8 bases from J, with 17 bases between. The CDR3 region is CARPGSPGGYTF. The CDR3 region has the DNA TGTGCCAGACCGGGGTCACCGGGCGGCTACACCTTC.

The chain employs TRBV5-7 and TRBJ1-4, with D perhaps TRBD1 (5 bases). TRBV5-7 is designated an ORF whose function remains uncertain. V lost 10 bases to trimming and J lost 10 bases, with 17 bases between them. The CDR3 has 12 amino acids. CDR3 protein: CAGNGGIGKLFF. The CDR3 nucleotides read TGTGCCGGGAACGGGGGGATCGGAAAACTGTTTTTT.

V is TRBV6-5 and J is TRBJ1-2, with D possibly matching TRBD1 (6 bases). CDR1 MNHEY and CDR2 SVGAGI come from the germline V gene. The CDR3 covers 13 residues. V was clipped by 7 bases and J by 8 bases, with 17 bases between them. The CDR3 loop is CASTRGGGDGYTF. DNA of the CDR3: TGTGCCAGCACCCGGGGAGGGGGTGACGGCTACACCTTC.

The genes are TRBV7-2 and TRBJ1-5, with D hard to call. Germline V CDR1 and CDR2: SGHTA, FQGNSA. The V gene lost 6 bases and the J gene lost 0 bases, with 6 bases spanning the gap. The CDR3 consists of 13 residues. CDR3 bases: TGTGCCAGCAGTCAGGATAGCAATCAGCCCCAGCATTTT. It encodes CASSQDSNQPQHF. The full variable domain, in which reference TRBV7-2 and TRBJ1-5 provide the parts outside the CDR3, is GAGVSQSPSNKVTEKGKDVELRCDPISGHTALYWYRQSLGQGLEFLIYFQGNSAPDKSGLPSDRFSAERTGGSVSTLTIQRTQQEDSAVYLCASSQDSNQPQHFGDGTRLSIL.

The chain is built from TRBV7-8 and TRBJ2-2; TRBD2 matches at 15 bases. Germline V CDR1 and CDR2: SGHVS, FQNEAQ. J lost 4 bases, V lost 1 base, and 4 bases had no gene match. This CDR3 is built from 18 residues. The CDR3 DNA reads as TGTGCCAGCAGCTTAGTAGGGACTAGCGGGGGGTCCACCGGGGAGCTGTTTTTT. Its translation: CASSLVGTSGGSTGELFF.

V and J are TRBV6-5 and TRBJ1-4; D remains ambiguous. Germline CDR1 and CDR2: MNHEY and SVGAGI. Trimming cost V 8 bases and J 8 bases, with 18 bases left between them. The CDR3 contains 14 residues. The CDR3 protein is CASGRPGYREKLFF. In nucleotides, the CDR3 is TGTGCCAGCGGCCGCCCGGGGTATCGGGAAAAACTGTTTTTT.

The chain links TRBV9 to TRBJ1-2; a weak D match, TRBD1 (5 bases). Trimming took off 0 bases at V and 4 bases at J, with 10 bases between the two ends. Germline V lookup: CDR1 SGDLS, CDR2 YYNGEE. CDR3 length equals 14 residues. Here the CDR3 DNA reads TGTGCCAGCAGCGTAGGGGGGAGGTCCTATGGCTACACCTTC. Translated: CASSVGGRSYGYTF.

The V call is TRBV4-3, the J call TRBJ2-2; the match to TRBD1 covers 8 bases. The V segment lost 0 bases and the J segment 4 bases; nucleotides outside the gene matches: 7. The CDR3 contains 17 residues. Germline CDR1 reads LGHNA; CDR2 reads YSLEER. CDR3 in DNA: TGCGCCAGCAGCCAAGATCTCCCAGACAGGGGCACCGGGGAGCTGTTTTTT. It encodes CASSQDLPDRGTGELFF.

In DNA form, the CDR3 reads TGTGCCAGCAGTGGACTCCAAGGGCCAGCTCTCAATCAGCCCCAGCATTTT. This gives the protein CASSGLQGPALNQPQHF. The gene calls are TRBV7-2 and TRBJ1-5; D is ambiguous. V lost 6 bases, J lost 3 bases, and 21 bases lay in between. The CDR3 covers 17 residues. The germline V gene encodes CDR1 SGHTA and CDR2 FQGNSA.

The chain combines TRBV7-2 with TRBJ1-2; tentatively, D is TRBD1 (6 bases). The length of the CDR3 is 14 residues. The germline V and J ends were trimmed by 0 bases and 5 bases, with 10 bases remaining between them. Per the germline V gene, CDR1 is SGHTA and CDR2 is FQGNSA. The CDR3 region is CASSLATGRYGYTF. CDR3 in DNA: TGTGCCAGCAGCTTAGCCACAGGGCGGTATGGCTACACCTTC. Complete variable domain (other parts from reference TRBV7-2 and TRBJ1-2): GAGVSQSPSNKVTEKGKDVELRCDPISGHTALYWYRQSLGQGLEFLIYFQGNSAPDKSGLPSDRFSAERTGGSVSTLTIQRTQQEDSAVYLCASSLATGRYGYTFGSGTRLTVV.

J is TRBJ2-7 and V is TRBV5-6, with 12 positions matching TRBD2. J lost 0 bases, V lost 7 bases, and 11 bases had no gene match. The CDR3 is 17 residues long. Germline assignment: CDR1 SGHDT and CDR2 YYEEEE. The CDR3 here is CASYPGLAGAFSYEQYF. Written as DNA, the CDR3 is TGTGCCAGCTATCCGGGACTAGCGGGTGCCTTCTCCTACGAGCAGTACTTC.

The chain uses TRBV4-1 and TRBJ2-1, with D perhaps matching TRBD2 (6 bases). The germline V and J ends were trimmed by 1 base and 12 bases, with 19 bases remaining between them. This CDR3 contains 15 residues. Germline CDR1 is MGHRA and CDR2 is YSYEKL. The CDR3 reads CASSQVLAVWMGQFF. The CDR3 coding sequence is TGCGCCAGCAGCCAAGTTTTAGCGGTGTGGATGGGGCAGTTCTTC.

This clone was recorded only once. The V call is TRBV18, the J call TRBJ2-3, with D possibly being TRBD1 (6 bases). CDR1 is KGHSH and CDR2 is LQKENI in the germline V gene. Trimming left V 0 bases short and J 3 bases short, with 7 bases between. The CDR3 has 14 amino acids. The CDR3 region is CASSPPTGTDTQYF. The CDR3 DNA sequence: TGTGCCAGCTCACCACCTACAGGGACAGATACGCAGTATTTT.

This sequence joins TRBV13 and TRBJ2-4, with D maybe TRBD2 (6 bases). Germline V gives CDR1 PRHDT, CDR2 FYEKMQ (reference sequence). This CDR3 has 13 residues. The V end lost 5 bases, the J end lost 11 bases, and 16 bases lay between the germline ends. In DNA form, the CDR3 reads TGTGCCAGCAGCGCCCCGGGACTTACTTTTCAGTACTTC. This encodes CASSAPGLTFQYF.

This chain connects TRBV19 to TRBJ1-5; D not certain. The germline V gene encodes CDR1 LNHDA and CDR2 SQIVND (reference sequence). This CDR3 is built from 13 residues. Trimming pared 3 bases from V and 3 bases from J, leaving 6 bases between. CDR3 in DNA: TGTGCCAGTAGTATCCCATCCAATCAGCCCCAGCATTTT. It encodes CASSIPSNQPQHF.

The chain links TRBV9 to TRBJ1-4; D might be TRBD1 (6 bases). V dropped 0 bases and J dropped 3 bases, with 15 bases sitting between them. Germline loops: CDR1 SGDLS, CDR2 YYNGEE. The CDR3 runs to 17 residues. The chain's CDR3 is CASSVGTGGRANEKLFF. CDR3 coding DNA: TGTGCCAGCAGCGTAGGAACGGGGGGCAGGGCTAATGAAAAACTGTTTTTT.

This clone was observed a single time. This sample includes further DNA sequences coding for the same CDR3. The chain has TRBV7-3 and TRBJ2-1; 7 positions match TRBD1. Looked up from germline, CDR1 is SGHTA and CDR2 is FQGTGA. The CDR3 contains 14 residues. V gave up 5 bases and J gave up 4 bases; unmatched junction bases: 5. CDR3 bases: TGTGCCAGCAGCCGGGACAGAGCTTACAATGAGCAGTTCTTC. The encoded protein is CASSRDRAYNEQFF. Complete variable domain (other parts from reference TRBV7-3 and TRBJ2-1): GAGVSQTPSNKVTEKGKYVELRCDPISGHTALYWYRQSLGQGPEFLIYFQGTGAADDSGLPNDRFFAVRPEGSVSTLKIQRTERGDSAVYLCASSRDRAYNEQFFGPGTRLTVL.

V is TRBV6-2 or TRBV6-3 and J is TRBJ2-3; a possible D gene is TRBD2 (6 bases). This CDR3 comprises 14 residues. The V gene lost 4 bases and the J gene lost 3 bases, with 11 bases spanning the gap. From germline, CDR1 is MNHEY and CDR2 SVGEGT. CDR3 loop: CASSSTSRTDTQYF. The CDR3 DNA reads as TGTGCCAGCAGTTCGACTAGTAGGACAGATACGCAGTATTTT.

This clone was counted a single time. The rearrangement links TRBV29-1 to TRBJ2-6; 8 bases are a match to TRBD2. The trim removed 3 bases at V and 0 bases at J, leaving 4 bases unmatched. Looked up from germline, CDR1 is SQVTM and CDR2 is ANQGSEA. This CDR3 has 16 residues. The CDR3 here is CSVDLAGGSGANVLTF. Written as DNA, the CDR3 is TGCAGCGTTGATTTGGCGGGAGGCTCTGGGGCCAACGTCCTGACTTTC.

The V call is TRBV4-2, the J call TRBJ1-4; 8 bases line up with TRBD1. Germline V gives CDR1 LGHNA, CDR2 YNFKEQ. Trimming removed 4 bases from V and 7 bases from J; junction bases left unmatched: 5. The CDR3 runs to 14 residues. CDR3 DNA sequence: TGTGCCAGCAGCCGAGGCGGGACAGGTGAAAAACTGTTTTTT. Translating it yields CASSRGGTGEKLFF.

The genes are TRBV6-5 and TRBJ2-1; 9 bases are shared with TRBD2. V was pared by 5 bases and J by 6 bases, with 8 bases of the junction left unmatched. Germline V gene sequence: CDR1 MNHEY, CDR2 SVGAGI. The CDR3 spans 15 residues. Here the CDR3 DNA reads TGTGCCAGCAGTAACCTAGCGGGAACCCTCAATGAGCAGTTCTTC. Its translation is CASSNLAGTLNEQFF.

The chain combines TRBV4-3 with TRBJ1-1; D not resolved. V lost 0 bases, J lost 3 bases, and 11 bases lay in between. This CDR3 region has 15 residues. Per germline, CDR1 LGHNA and CDR2 YSLEER. CDR3 DNA: TGCGCCAGCAGCCAAGATTACATGCGGGACACTGAAGCTTTCTTT. This sequence encodes CASSQDYMRDTEAFF.

V and J are TRBV29-1 and TRBJ1-5; D possibly corresponds to TRBD1 (5 bases). The V gene's germline CDR1 is SQVTM and CDR2 ANQGSEA. This CDR3 is built from 12 residues. Trimming took 4 bases from V and 7 from J, leaving 11 bases between them. The CDR3 loop reads CSVGEGLQPQHF. The CDR3 DNA reads as TGCAGCGTTGGGGAGGGGTTGCAGCCCCAGCATTTT. Full variable domain (remainder filled in from reference TRBV29-1 and TRBJ1-5): SAVISQKPSRDICQRGTSLTIQCQVDSQVTMMFWYRQQPGQSLTLIATANQGSEATYESGFVIDKFPISRPNLTFSTLTVSNMSPEDSSIYLCSVGEGLQPQHFGDGTRLSIL.

The CDR3 DNA sequence: TGTGCCAGCAGTTGGGGTGGACAGGTTAACACTGAAGCTTTCTTT. It specifies CASSWGGQVNTEAFF. The chain joins TRBV6-6 to TRBJ1-1; TRBD1 agrees at 7 bases. Trimming cost V 4 bases and J 2 bases; bases outside gene matches: 7. Germline V gives CDR1 MNHNY, CDR2 SVGAGI (reference sequence). This CDR3 has 15 amino acids.

The chain is built from TRBV5-1 and TRBJ1-4, with D perhaps matching TRBD1 (6 bases). CDR3 size: 17 residues. V was pared by 2 bases and J by 4 bases, with 18 bases between. Germline V gene sequence: CDR1 SGHRS, CDR2 YFSETQ. The CDR3 here is CASSFDSLGAFNEKLFF. The CDR3, as DNA: TGCGCCAGCAGCTTTGACTCCCTGGGGGCCTTTAATGAAAAACTGTTTTTT. Looking up the rest from reference TRBV5-1 and TRBJ1-4 gives the full variable domain: KAGVTQTPRYLIKTRGQQVTLSCSPISGHRSVSWYQQTPGQGLQFLFEYFSETQRNKGNFPGRFSGRQFSNSRSEMNVSTLELGDSALYLCASSFDSLGAFNEKLFFGSGTQLSVL.

The chain combines TRBV24-1 with TRBJ2-1; TRBD1 agrees at 9 bases. V lost 4 bases and J lost 5; bases outside the gene matches: 8. The CDR3 length is 16 residues. Germline loops: CDR1 KGHDR, CDR2 SFDVKD. The CDR3: CATSDERDRDNNEQFF. Written as DNA, the CDR3 is TGTGCCACCAGTGACGAGCGGGACAGGGATAACAATGAGCAGTTCTTC.